This T cell receptor (beta chain) appears in the sequencing data of a study of blood T cell repertoires in COVID-19. Study-level information: From T cells, B-cell-depleted T cells, or PBMCs came the material, which was cDNA or gDNA.

Profiling relied on immunoSEQ multiplex PCR, and the TCRdb table lists in-frame clones only, not all of them. The table has 130,000 or so clones, roughly 90% seen once; the top ten hold 2% to 2.5%. CDR1 and CDR2 (germline): SGHNT, YYREEE (reference sequence). J was trimmed by 6 bases and V by 6 bases; bases with no gene match: 7. This CDR3 spans 15 amino acids. V and J are TRBV5-4 and TRBJ2-1; 12 bases match TRBD2. The specimen sequenced was peripheral blood. The clonotype was recovered from a man in his 70s with active COVID-19. CDR3 loop: CASTSTSGGGNEQFF. In nucleotides, the CDR3 is TGTGCCAGCACCTCGACTAGCGGGGGAGGCAATGAGCAGTTCTTC.